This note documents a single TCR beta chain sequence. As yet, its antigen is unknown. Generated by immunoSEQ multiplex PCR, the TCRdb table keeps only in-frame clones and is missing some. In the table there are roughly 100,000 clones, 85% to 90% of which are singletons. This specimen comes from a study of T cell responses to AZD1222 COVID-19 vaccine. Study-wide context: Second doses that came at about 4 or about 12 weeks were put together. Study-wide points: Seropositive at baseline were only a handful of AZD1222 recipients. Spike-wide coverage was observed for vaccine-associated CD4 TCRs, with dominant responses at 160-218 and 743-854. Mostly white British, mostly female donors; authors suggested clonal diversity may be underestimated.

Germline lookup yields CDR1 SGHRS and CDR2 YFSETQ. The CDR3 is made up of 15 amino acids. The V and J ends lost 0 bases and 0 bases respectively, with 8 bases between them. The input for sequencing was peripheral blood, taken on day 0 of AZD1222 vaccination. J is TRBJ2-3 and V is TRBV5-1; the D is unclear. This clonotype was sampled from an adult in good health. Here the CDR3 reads CASSLAVASTDTQYF. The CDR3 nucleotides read TGCGCCAGCAGCTTGGCCGTTGCTAGCACAGATACGCAGTATTTT.